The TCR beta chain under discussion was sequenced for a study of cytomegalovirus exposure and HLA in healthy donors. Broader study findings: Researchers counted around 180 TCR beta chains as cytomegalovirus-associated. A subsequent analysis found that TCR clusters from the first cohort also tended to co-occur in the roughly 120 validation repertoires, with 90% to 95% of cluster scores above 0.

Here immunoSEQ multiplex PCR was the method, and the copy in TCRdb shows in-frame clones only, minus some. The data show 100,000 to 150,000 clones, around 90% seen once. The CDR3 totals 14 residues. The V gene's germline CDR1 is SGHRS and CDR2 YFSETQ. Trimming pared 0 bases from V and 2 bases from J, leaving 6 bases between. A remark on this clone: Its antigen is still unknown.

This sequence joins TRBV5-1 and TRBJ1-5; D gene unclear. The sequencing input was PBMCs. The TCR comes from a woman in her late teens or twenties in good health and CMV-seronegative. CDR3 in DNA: TGCGCCAGCAGCTTGGATACAGGCAATCAGCCCCAGCATTTT. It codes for CASSLDTGNQPQHF.